This T cell receptor beta chain comes out of a study of T cells after yellow fever vaccination. Overall study results and limits: One caveat is that FACS-sorted repertoires could contain abundant clonotypes contaminating from the bulk population. A weaker secondary response peaked on day 5, the primary on day 15. Reappearance after the booster was observed for most primary-vaccination clones (96% CD4, approximately 90% CD8).

This clonotype was seen only a few times. What it binds is not known. TCRdb fed the 5' RACE reads into MiXCR, producing one record per CDR3 protein. The profile shows around 250,000 distinct CDR3 sequences, 6.9% of them singletons. The sequenced sample was CD4+ T cells sorted from PBMCs, obtained 15 days after the yellow fever booster vaccination. This sequence was found in a man in his thirties or forties who received the YFV17D yellow fever vaccine.

CDR3 in DNA: TGCAGTGCCCCCAGGGGGGCGGCGGATGAGCAGTTCTTC. This codes for CSAPRGAADEQFF. The chain couples TRBV20-1 to TRBJ2-1; D perhaps matches TRBD1 (7 bases). CDR1 DFQATT and CDR2 SNEGSKA come from the germline V gene (reference sequence). V was clipped by 6 bases and J by 8 bases, with 17 bases between them. The CDR3 covers 13 residues.